These T cell receptor beta chains were read from a single sample in a study of beta chain features in type 1 diabetes. Data came from immunoSEQ multiplex PCR; TCRdb stores just in-frame clones and leaves some out. This sample has 900,000 or so clones; about a sixth occur once, and the top ten carry about 0.025%. The material sequenced was naive CD4+ T cells from blood. Receptors were obtained from a young woman in good health. Each CDR3 is given with its conserved first and last residue. Fields, in order: D gene, clone size, V gene, J gene, CDR3 protein, CDR3 DNA. D genes are given only for firm matches. Clone size is given for some rows only: seen once, a few or many times, or a class if the clone is expanded.

>TRBD1|few|TRBV18|TRBJ1-2
CASSHDRGYGYTF
TGTGCCAGCTCACACGACAGGGGTTATGGCTACACCTTC
>.|.|TRBV21-1|TRBJ2-7
CASRENKEQYF
TGTGCCAGCAGGGAAAATAAGGAGCAGTACTTC
>.|few|TRBV19|TRBJ1-1
CASMRRLNTEAFF
TGTGCCAGTATGAGGCGCCTGAACACTGAAGCTTTCTTT
>TRBD1|.|TRBV28|TRBJ2-5
CASSHRGRGETQYF
TGTGCCAGCAGTCACAGGGGGCGCGGGGAGACCCAGTACTTC
>.|.|TRBV7-2|TRBJ2-7
CASSFTPAPYEQYF
TGTGCCAGCAGCTTTACTCCTGCTCCCTACGAGCAGTACTTC
>.|once|TRBV5-1|TRBJ2-2
CASTKGVNTRILLFF
TGCGCCAGCACTAAGGGAGTAAACACCAGGATTCTCCTGTTTTTT
>.|.|TRBV18|TRBJ1-1
CASSPGTTRGEAFF
TGTGCCAGCTCACCGGGAACGACCCGGGGTGAAGCTTTCTTT
>TRBD2|.|TRBV13|TRBJ2-2
CASSLLSGRDTGELFF
TGTGCCAGCAGCCTGCTAAGCGGGAGGGACACCGGGGAGCTGTTTTTT
>.|.|TRBV28|TRBJ2-2
CASSTSGQPAGELFF
TGTGCCAGCAGTACCTCCGGACAGCCAGCCGGGGAGCTGTTTTTT
>TRBD2|few|TRBV5-1|TRBJ2-7
CASSPGTSAAYEQYF
TGCGCCAGCAGCCCAGGGACTAGCGCGGCCTACGAGCAGTACTTC
>.|.|TRBV7-9|TRBJ1-1
CASSFNMNTEAFF
TGTGCCAGCAGCTTTAATATGAACACTGAAGCTTTCTTT
>.|.|TRBV5-6|TRBJ2-3
CASSLLSTDTQYF
TGTGCCAGCAGCTTGTTATCAACAGATACGCAGTATTTT
>.|.|TRBV4-2|TRBJ2-7
CASSSPKIEEIWYYEQYF
TGTGCCAGCAGTTCCCCAAAAATAGAGGAGATCTGGTACTACGAGCAGTACTTC
>.|few|TRBV7-2|TRBJ2-2
CASSSERRTGELFF
TGTGCCAGCAGCTCAGAGAGACGGACCGGGGAGCTGTTTTTT
>TRBD2|.|TRBV9|TRBJ2-1
CASSKGRDSYNEQFF
TGTGCCAGCAGCAAGGGGAGGGACTCCTACAATGAGCAGTTCTTC
>TRBD2|.|TRBV28|TRBJ2-5
CASSWTSGRKETQYF
TGTGCCAGCAGTTGGACTAGCGGGAGGAAAGAGACCCAGTACTTC
>TRBD2|few|TRBV2|TRBJ2-3
CASHGASGSVGDTQYF
TGTGCCAGCCACGGAGCTAGCGGGAGCGTCGGAGATACGCAGTATTTT
>TRBD2|.|TRBV7-8|TRBJ2-7
CASSENSGSYEQYF
TGTGCCAGCAGCGAGAATAGCGGGAGCTACGAGCAGTACTTC
>.|.|TRBV4-3|TRBJ2-5
CASSQVGGPETQYF
TGCGCCAGCAGCCAAGTTGGGGGGCCGGAGACCCAGTACTTC
>TRBD1|few|TRBV4-2|TRBJ1-2
CASRFQHRDRTNYGYTF
TGTGCCAGCAGATTTCAGCACCGGGACAGGACTAACTATGGCTACACCTTC
>.|few|TRBV5-6|TRBJ2-1
CASREQGVGSREQFF
TGTGCCAGCAGGGAGCAGGGAGTTGGGAGCCGGGAGCAGTTCTTC
>TRBD2|once|TRBV5-4|TRBJ2-7
CASSSSGRSDQYF
TGTGCCAGCAGCTCTAGCGGGAGGAGCGACCAGTACTTC
>.|.|TRBV5-1|TRBJ2-5
CASSFGQGETQYF
TGCGCCAGCAGCTTTGGTCAGGGGGAGACCCAGTACTTC
>TRBD2|few|TRBV10-3|TRBJ2-5
CAISELGTIQTQYF
TGTGCCATCAGTGAGTTAGGGACTATCCAGACCCAGTACTTC
>TRBD1|few|TRBV18|TRBJ2-1
CASSRQGTGIYEQFF
TGTGCCAGCTCACGCCAAGGGACAGGGATTTATGAGCAGTTCTTC
>TRBD2|.|TRBV10-3|TRBJ2-7
CAISDGMVAGGYEQYF
TGTGCCATCAGTGACGGGATGGTAGCGGGAGGCTACGAGCAGTACTTC
>.|few|TRBV13|TRBJ2-7
CASSFRLRDEQYF
TGTGCCAGCAGCTTCCGCCTGAGAGACGAGCAGTACTTC